This note documents a single T cell receptor (beta chain) sequence. This specimen belongs to a study of blood T cell repertoires in COVID-19. Across the whole study: Material from acute and convalescent COVID-19 was sourced from the United States, Italy and Spain. From T cells, B-cell-depleted T cells, or PBMCs came the material, which was cDNA or gDNA.

The table came from immunoSEQ multiplex PCR; TCRdb's copy has only in-frame clones and leaves some out. The sample records fewer than 250,000 clones, approximately 81% being singletons. The CDR3 length is 14 residues. CDR1 and CDR2 from the germline V gene are SGHRS and YFSETQ. With 1 base clipped from V and 4 bases from J, the junction kept 1 base outside the gene matches. Sequenced material: peripheral blood. The V gene is TRBV5-1, the J gene TRBJ2-7; 11 nucleotides align to TRBD2. The sequence came from a woman of 80 years or more with acute or convalescent COVID-19. The CDR3 DNA reads as TGCGCCAGCAGCTTGAGACTAGCGGGGTACGAGCAGTACTTC. Translating gives CASSLRLAGYEQYF. The full variable domain, with the rest looked up from reference TRBV5-1 and TRBJ2-7, is KAGVTQTPRYLIKTRGQQVTLSCSPISGHRSVSWYQQTPGQGLQFLFEYFSETQRNKGNFPGRFSGRQFSNSRSEMNVSTLELGDSALYLCASSLRLAGYEQYFGPGTRLTVT.